This T cell receptor (beta chain) was identified in a study of CD8 T cells in Susac syndrome. The healthy controls were matched to patients by age and sex. With random hexamers, reverse transcription was performed on roughly 0.45 to 1 ug of RNA. TCRdb recomputed calls from the immunoSEQ multiplex PCR reads with MiXCR, one row per CDR3 protein. The table records fewer than 200,000 distinct CDR3 sequences, approximately 93% of them present only once. CDR3 length: 21 residues. V dropped 5 bases and J dropped 5; count of bases not matched to a gene: 22. Germline V gene lookup returns CDR1 MNHEY and CDR2 SVGEGT.

This chain uses TRBV6-2 or TRBV6-3 with TRBJ2-2, with 11 positions matching TRBD2. The sequence derives from a human donor in good health. The sample was CD4+ T cells from PBMCs. The CDR3 nucleotides are TGTGCCAGCAGTGGATCAACGAGACTAGCGGGGCTCCAGTCATTGACCGGGGAGCTGTTTTTT. It is translated as CASSGSTRLAGLQSLTGELFF.